The 24 T cell receptor beta chains below all came from one sample that was sequenced in a study of radiotherapy plus CTLA-4 blockade in lung cancer. Using immunoSEQ multiplex PCR, the repertoire was profiled, and TCRdb retains in-frame clones only, with some absent. In the table there are about 95,000 clones, 82% of which are singletons. The sequencing used peripheral blood, collected from a patient treated with radiotherapy plus ipilimumab. These receptors all stem from a human donor with non-small cell lung cancer who had a partial response to radiotherapy plus ipilimumab.

The chain employs TRBV6-6 and TRBJ2-7, with 10 bases fitting TRBD1. V dropped 6 bases and J dropped 6; count of bases not matched to a gene: 8. The germline CDR1 and CDR2 sequences are MNHNY and SVGAGI (reference sequence). The CDR3 consists of 14 residues. In DNA, the CDR3 is TGTGCCAGCAGCTCCCGACAGGGGGCCCTCGAGCAGTACTTC. Translating it yields CASSSRQGALEQYF.

This clone occurred once. This chain connects TRBV19 to TRBJ2-7; D call uncertain. CDR1 is LNHDA, CDR2 SQIVND, per germline (reference sequence). The CDR3 is made up of 15 amino acids. The V and J ends lost 5 bases and 0 bases respectively, with 14 bases between them. As DNA, the CDR3 is TGTGCCAGTAGTTCAAAACGACACACCTCCTACGAGCAGTACTTC. Translated, it gives CASSSKRHTSYEQYF.

The chain combines TRBV7-9 with TRBJ1-2, with TRBD1 matching 7 bases. V shed 5 bases and J 4 bases; nucleotides not matched to a gene: 7. Germline assignment: CDR1 SEHNR and CDR2 FQNEAQ (reference sequence). The CDR3 contains 14 residues. CDR3 sequence (DNA): TGTGCCAGCAGCCACGGACAGGAGGCCTATGGCTACACCTTC. Amino acids: CASSHGQEAYGYTF.

The V gene is TRBV29-1, the J gene TRBJ2-1; 10 bases fit TRBD1. The CDR3 length is 14 residues. Germline CDR1 reads SQVTM; CDR2 reads ANQGSEA. J gave up 6 bases and V 4 bases, and 6 bases lay outside the gene matches. CDR3 amino acids: CSVVGTGASNEQFF. The CDR3 DNA is TGCAGCGTTGTGGGGACAGGGGCATCCAATGAGCAGTTCTTC.

This clone came up a few times. The V gene is TRBV4-1, the J gene TRBJ2-1; TRBD2 aligns across 8 bases. This CDR3 has 17 amino acids. Unmatched junction bases numbered 16, after V lost 6 bases and J lost 6 bases. The V gene's germline CDR1 is MGHRA and CDR2 YSYEKL. This CDR3 reads CASSPGLGGRRGNEQFF. The CDR3, as DNA: TGCGCCAGCAGTCCGGGACTAGGGGGTAGGCGAGGCAATGAGCAGTTCTTC.

V is TRBV5-1 and J is TRBJ2-7; 8 positions match TRBD1. The CDR3 has 16 amino acids. Germline V gene data show CDR1 as SGHRS and CDR2 as YFSETQ. V was pared by 0 bases and J by 9 bases, with 14 bases of the junction left unmatched. The CDR3 spells CASSLALTGDRSGQYF. The CDR3 nucleotides are TGCGCCAGCAGCTTGGCCCTGACAGGGGATCGCTCGGGGCAGTACTTC.

The J gene is TRBJ2-7, the V gene TRBV28; weak D call: TRBD1 (6 bases). The V and J ends lost 10 bases and 5 bases respectively, with 18 bases between them. CDR3 length equals 13 residues. Germline-derived CDR1 and CDR2 are MDHEN and SYDVKM. The CDR3 loop reads CATHAGTLNEQYF. As DNA, the CDR3 is TGTGCCACCCACGCCGGGACACTAAACGAGCAGTACTTC.

The chain has TRBV30 and TRBJ2-7; TRBD2 aligns across 8 bases. Germline loops: CDR1 GTSNPN, CDR2 SVGIG (reference sequence). This CDR3 is 14 amino acids long. The CDR3 protein is CAAAGLAGFYEQYF. In DNA form, the CDR3 reads TGTGCTGCGGCGGGGCTAGCGGGTTTCTACGAGCAGTACTTC.

The chain has TRBV7-3 and TRBJ2-1; 12 bases are shared with TRBD2. The CDR3 has 21 residues. The V and J ends lost 1 base and 0 bases, in that order; junction bases with no gene match: 13. Germline loops: CDR1 SGHTA, CDR2 FQGTGA. The CDR3 sequence: CASSLSGLGLAGRVSYNEQFF. The CDR3 nucleotides are TGTGCCAGCAGCTTAAGCGGCCTCGGACTAGCGGGACGGGTCTCCTACAATGAGCAGTTCTTC.

The rearrangement joins TRBV28 to TRBJ1-5, with 8 bases aligning to TRBD1. The CDR3 is made up of 15 amino acids. Trimming took 6 bases from V and 5 from J; bases not matched to a gene: 9. In germline, CDR1 is MDHEN, CDR2 SYDVKM. This CDR3 is CASSHRTGPDQPQHF. CDR3 DNA sequence: TGTGCCAGCAGCCATAGGACAGGGCCGGATCAGCCCCAGCATTTT.

This clone was seen only a few times. V gene TRBV13 combines with J gene TRBJ2-7; D is unclear. Germline lookup yields CDR1 PRHDT and CDR2 FYEKMQ (reference sequence). This CDR3 has 13 residues. V lost 0 bases and J 6 bases, leaving 9 bases between the germline ends. The chain's CDR3 is CASSLGPQVEQYF. In nucleotides, the CDR3 is TGTGCCAGCAGCTTAGGCCCCCAGGTCGAGCAGTACTTC.

The chain uses TRBV11-2 and TRBJ2-1, with D maybe TRBD1 (5 bases). V lost 6 bases and J lost 0, with 9 bases in between. Germline V gene lookup returns CDR1 SGHAT and CDR2 FQNNGV. The CDR3 contains 14 residues. CDR3 in DNA: TGTGCCAGCAGACAGGACATCTCCTACAATGAGCAGTTCTTC. Its protein is CASRQDISYNEQFF.

V and J are TRBV30 and TRBJ2-3, with a weak D call TRBD2 (6 bases). The CDR3 runs to 15 residues. Germline assignment: CDR1 GTSNPN and CDR2 SVGIG (reference sequence). Trimming shortened V by 0 bases and J by 4 bases, and 14 bases separated the two germline ends. This CDR3 reads CAWSVSGVWADTQYF. In nucleotides, the CDR3 is TGTGCCTGGAGTGTATCGGGGGTTTGGGCAGATACGCAGTATTTT.

The V and J genes are TRBV28 and TRBJ2-3; D might be TRBD2 (5 bases). The V gene lost 5 bases and the J gene lost 0 bases, with 12 bases spanning the gap. Germline CDR1 MDHEN, CDR2 SYDVKM. The CDR3 runs 15 residues. CDR3 in amino acids: CASSQQRTSTDTQYF. The CDR3 bases are TGTGCCAGCAGTCAACAGCGGACTAGCACAGATACGCAGTATTTT.

The chain employs TRBV30 and TRBJ2-1, with 9 bases fitting TRBD2. The CDR3 is made up of 14 amino acids. After removal of 2 bases from V and 9 bases from J, the junction contained 8 bases not matched to a gene. Germline values: CDR1 GTSNPN, CDR2 SVGIG (reference sequence). The CDR3 loop is CAWSKGGRATEQFF. The CDR3 DNA reads as TGTGCCTGGAGTAAAGGCGGGAGGGCAACTGAGCAGTTCTTC.

The chain uses TRBV29-1 and TRBJ2-1, with TRBD1 as a possible D gene (6 bases). Between the trimmed V and J ends, which lost 7 bases and 0 bases, there was a span of 10 bases. Germline V gene data show CDR1 as SQVTM and CDR2 as ANQGSEA. The CDR3 loop spans 13 amino acids. CDR3: CSATGHSYNEQFF. The CDR3 region has the DNA TGCAGCGCTACAGGGCACTCCTACAATGAGCAGTTCTTC.

V and J are TRBV4-1 and TRBJ2-1; 10 positions agree with TRBD2. Unmatched junction bases numbered 5, after V lost 4 bases and J lost 5 bases. CDR1 and CDR2 (germline): MGHRA, YSYEKL. This CDR3 has 15 amino acids. CDR3 sequence: CASSRSLAGDNEQFF. The DNA of the CDR3 is TGCGCCAGCAGCCGGAGCCTAGCGGGAGACAATGAGCAGTTCTTC.

This chain connects TRBV19 to TRBJ2-3, with 8 nucleotides matching TRBD1. The CDR3 runs 14 residues. After removal of 4 bases from V and 7 bases from J, the junction contained 7 bases not matched to a gene. Germline V lookup: CDR1 LNHDA, CDR2 SQIVND (reference sequence). CDR3 in amino acids: CASSKGQGLNTQYF. CDR3 bases: TGTGCCAGTAGTAAAGGACAGGGATTAAATACGCAGTATTTT.

The CDR3 sequence is CASSQSIVGARRQFF. CDR3 bases: TGTGCCAGCAGCCAATCAATAGTAGGGGCCCGGAGGCAGTTCTTC. The V gene is TRBV4-2, the J gene TRBJ2-1; tentatively, D is TRBD1 (5 bases). The V and J ends lost 2 bases and 12 bases respectively, with 20 bases between them. Germline V lookup: CDR1 LGHNA, CDR2 YNFKEQ. CDR3 length: 15 amino acids.

The V and J genes are TRBV27 and TRBJ2-7, with 7 bases that match TRBD1. Germline V gives CDR1 MNHEY, CDR2 SMNVEV (reference sequence). This CDR3 comprises 17 residues. V lost 1 base to trimming and J lost 3 bases; unmatched junction nucleotides: 12. As DNA, the CDR3 is TGTGCCAGCAGTTTATGGGGCACAGGGGTCCAGGACTACGAGCAGTACTTC. Translation gives CASSLWGTGVQDYEQYF.

This chain joins TRBV12-5 and TRBJ2-1; 12 nucleotides match TRBD1. The CDR3 covers 15 residues. J lost 7 bases, V lost 5 bases, and 6 bases had no gene match. Germline values: CDR1 LGHNT, CDR2 FRNRAP. The CDR3 DNA reads as TGTGCTAGTGGTCCGGGGACAGGGGGCTGGAATGAGCAGTTCTTC. It specifies CASGPGTGGWNEQFF.

The rearrangement links TRBV7-3 to TRBJ2-1, with TRBD2 as a possible D gene (6 bases). There are 16 residues in the CDR3. The germline V and J ends were trimmed by 5 bases and 0 bases, with 14 bases remaining between them. CDR1 and CDR2 (germline): SGHTA, FQGTGA. CDR3 amino acids: CASSPWLASSYNEQFF. The CDR3, as DNA: TGTGCCAGCAGCCCGTGGCTAGCGAGCTCCTACAATGAGCAGTTCTTC.

The genes are TRBV28 and TRBJ1-5; D is ambiguous. The V gene's germline CDR1 is MDHEN and CDR2 SYDVKM. This CDR3 is built from 15 residues. Trimming removed 6 bases from V and 4 bases from J, with 16 bases in between. The CDR3 reads CASRLPQQANQPQHF. The DNA for the CDR3 is TGTGCCAGCAGATTACCCCAGCAGGCGAATCAGCCCCAGCATTTT.

The J gene is TRBJ1-1, the V gene TRBV7-3, with 10 positions matching TRBD1. Trimming at V came to 1 base and at J to 0 bases, leaving 8 bases not matched to a gene. The length of the CDR3 is 18 residues. CDR1 is SGHTA, CDR2 FQGTGA, per germline. CDR3 in amino acids: CASSLNSPTGGLNTEAFF. The CDR3, as DNA: TGTGCCAGCAGCTTAAATTCCCCGACAGGGGGCCTGAACACTGAAGCTTTCTTT.